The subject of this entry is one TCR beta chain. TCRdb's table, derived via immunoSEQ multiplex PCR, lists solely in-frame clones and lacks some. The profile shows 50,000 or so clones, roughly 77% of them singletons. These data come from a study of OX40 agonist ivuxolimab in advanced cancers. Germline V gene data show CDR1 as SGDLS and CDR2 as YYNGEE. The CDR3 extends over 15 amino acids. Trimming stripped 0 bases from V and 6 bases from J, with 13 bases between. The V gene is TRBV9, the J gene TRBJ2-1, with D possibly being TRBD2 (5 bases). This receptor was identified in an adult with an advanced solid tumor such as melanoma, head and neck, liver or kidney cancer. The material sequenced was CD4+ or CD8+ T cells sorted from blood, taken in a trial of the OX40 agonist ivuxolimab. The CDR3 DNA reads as TGTGCCAGCAGCGTAGCTACTGGAGGATTCAATGAGCAGTTCTTC. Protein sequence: CASSVATGGFNEQFF.